This T cell receptor beta chain emerged from a study of T-cell reconstitution after alpha-beta-depleted transplantation in children. A library of TCRbeta sequences, prepared with unique molecular identifiers, was generated. TCRdb reprocessed the PCR reads with MiXCR, giving one entry per CDR3 protein. The data contain 240,000 or so distinct CDR3 sequences, roughly 8.2% of them singletons. This clonotype was picked up many times. Its antigen is unidentified. Study-level points and caveats: Some patients' high day-60 TCRbeta diversity was attributed to recipient cells surviving conditioning. T cells produced anew were the main source of T-cell counts and diversity one year after transplant. Alpha-beta T cells present about two months after transplant were reported to originate from several hundred expanded graft clones.

The CDR3 runs to 16 residues. CDR1 SGHTA and CDR2 FQGNSA come from the germline V gene. Trimming cost V 4 bases and J 4 bases; bases outside gene matches: 6. The chain has TRBV7-2 and TRBJ2-2; 10 bases fit TRBD2. The starting material was PBMCs, mostly from graft donor cells, obtained 180 days after TCRalphabeta/CD19-depleted stem cell transplant. This receptor was taken from a male patient younger than 18 who had a stem cell transplant for acute lymphoblastic leukemia, so the T cells may come from the graft donor. CDR3 sequence reads: CASSSLAGWGTGELFF. In DNA, the CDR3 is TGTGCCAGCAGCTCACTAGCGGGATGGGGCACCGGGGAGCTGTTTTTT.